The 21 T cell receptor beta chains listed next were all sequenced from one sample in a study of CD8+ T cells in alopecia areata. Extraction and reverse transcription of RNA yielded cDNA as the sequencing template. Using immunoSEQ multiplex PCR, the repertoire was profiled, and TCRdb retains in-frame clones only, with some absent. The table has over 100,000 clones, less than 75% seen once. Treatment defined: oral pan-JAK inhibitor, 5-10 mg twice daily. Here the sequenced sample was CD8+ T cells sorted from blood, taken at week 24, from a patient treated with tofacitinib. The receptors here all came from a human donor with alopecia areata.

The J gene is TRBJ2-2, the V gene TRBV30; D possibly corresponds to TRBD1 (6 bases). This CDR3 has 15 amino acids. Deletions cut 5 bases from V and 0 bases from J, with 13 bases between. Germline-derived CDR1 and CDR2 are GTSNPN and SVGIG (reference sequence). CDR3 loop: CAWFDRFANTGELFF. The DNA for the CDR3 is TGTGCCTGGTTTGACAGGTTCGCGAACACCGGGGAGCTGTTTTTT.

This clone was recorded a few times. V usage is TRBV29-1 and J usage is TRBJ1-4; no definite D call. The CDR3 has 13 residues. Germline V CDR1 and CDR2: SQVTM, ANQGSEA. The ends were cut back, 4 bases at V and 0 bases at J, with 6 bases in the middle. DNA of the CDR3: TGCAGCGTTGGAGATTCAACTAATGAAAAACTGTTTTTT. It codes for CSVGDSTNEKLFF.

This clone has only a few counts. DNA for the CDR3: TGTGCCAGCAGCCCCCGGGACCGATACCATGGCTACACCTTC. Residues: CASSPRDRYHGYTF. This chain uses TRBV11-2 with TRBJ1-2, with D possibly matching TRBD1 (5 bases). Per germline, CDR1 SGHAT and CDR2 FQNNGV. The CDR3 has 14 residues. V lost 5 bases to trimming and J lost 6 bases, with 16 bases between them.

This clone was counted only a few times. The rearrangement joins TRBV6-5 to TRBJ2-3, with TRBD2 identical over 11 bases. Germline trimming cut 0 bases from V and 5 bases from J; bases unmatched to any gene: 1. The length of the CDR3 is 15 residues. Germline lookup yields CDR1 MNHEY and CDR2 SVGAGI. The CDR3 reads CASSYSTSGVDTQYF. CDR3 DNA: TGTGCCAGCAGTTACTCGACTAGCGGGGTAGATACGCAGTATTTT.

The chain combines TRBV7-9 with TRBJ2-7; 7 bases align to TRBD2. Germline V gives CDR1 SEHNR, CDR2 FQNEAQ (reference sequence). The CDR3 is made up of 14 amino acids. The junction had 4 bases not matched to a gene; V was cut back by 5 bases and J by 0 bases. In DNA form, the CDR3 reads TGTGCCAGCAGCCTGACGGGGGGCTCCTACGAGCAGTACTTC. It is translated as CASSLTGGSYEQYF.

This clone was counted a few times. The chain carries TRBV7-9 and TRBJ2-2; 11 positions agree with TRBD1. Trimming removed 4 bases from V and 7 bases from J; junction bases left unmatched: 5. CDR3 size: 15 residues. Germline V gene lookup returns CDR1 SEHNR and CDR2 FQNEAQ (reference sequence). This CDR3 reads CASSSTDRGRGELFF. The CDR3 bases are TGTGCCAGCAGCTCTACGGACAGGGGGCGCGGGGAGCTGTTTTTT.

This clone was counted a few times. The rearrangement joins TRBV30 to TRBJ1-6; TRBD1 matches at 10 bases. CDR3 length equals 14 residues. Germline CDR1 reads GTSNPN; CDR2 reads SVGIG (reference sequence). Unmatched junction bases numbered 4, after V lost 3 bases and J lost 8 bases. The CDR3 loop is CAWSAGTGDSPLHF. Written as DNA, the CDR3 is TGTGCCTGGAGCGCCGGGACAGGGGATTCACCCCTCCACTTT.

Written as DNA, the CDR3 is TGCAGCTTCTGTGGGGGTGACAGTGAGCAGTTCTTC. This gives the protein CSFCGGDSEQFF. V is TRBV29-1 and J is TRBJ2-1; the D gene could be TRBD1 or TRBD2 (5 bases each). CDR1 and CDR2 from the germline V gene are SQVTM and ANQGSEA. V lost 8 bases and J 9 bases, leaving 17 bases between the germline ends. The CDR3 consists of 12 residues.

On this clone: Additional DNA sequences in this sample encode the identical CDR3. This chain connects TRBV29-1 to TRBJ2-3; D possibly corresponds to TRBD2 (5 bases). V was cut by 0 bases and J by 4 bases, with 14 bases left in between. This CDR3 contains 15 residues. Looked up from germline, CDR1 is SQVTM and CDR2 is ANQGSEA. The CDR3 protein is CSVEDQSSMADTQYF. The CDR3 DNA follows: TGCAGCGTTGAAGACCAGTCTAGCATGGCAGATACGCAGTATTTT.

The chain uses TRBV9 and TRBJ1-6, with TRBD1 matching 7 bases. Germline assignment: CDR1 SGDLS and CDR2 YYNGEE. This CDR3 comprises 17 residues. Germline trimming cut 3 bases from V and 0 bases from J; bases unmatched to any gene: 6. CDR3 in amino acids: CASSEQGSTSYNSPLHF. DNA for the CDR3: TGTGCCAGCAGCGAACAGGGGAGTACCTCCTATAATTCACCCCTCCACTTT.

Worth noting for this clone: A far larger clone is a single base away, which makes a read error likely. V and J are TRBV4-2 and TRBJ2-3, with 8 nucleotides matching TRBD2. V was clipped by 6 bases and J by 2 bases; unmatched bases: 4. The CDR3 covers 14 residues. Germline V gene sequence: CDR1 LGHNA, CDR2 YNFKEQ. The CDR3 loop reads CASSYGGATDTQYF. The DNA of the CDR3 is TGTGCCAGCAGTTACGGGGGGGCCACAGATACGCAGTATTTT.

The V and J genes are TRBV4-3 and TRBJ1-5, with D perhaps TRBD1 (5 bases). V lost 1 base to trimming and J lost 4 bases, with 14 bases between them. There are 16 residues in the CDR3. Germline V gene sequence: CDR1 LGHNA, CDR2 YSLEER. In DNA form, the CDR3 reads TGCGCCAGCAGCCAAGGTCCCGGGACGGATAATCAGCCCCAGCATTTT. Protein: CASSQGPGTDNQPQHF.

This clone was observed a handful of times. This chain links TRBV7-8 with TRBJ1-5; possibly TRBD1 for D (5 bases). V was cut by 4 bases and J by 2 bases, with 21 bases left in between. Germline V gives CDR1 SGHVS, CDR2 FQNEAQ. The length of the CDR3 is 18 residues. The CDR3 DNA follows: TGTGCCAGCAGCTCGGGGGGTGCAGGGATGGATGGCAATCAGCCCCAGCATTTT. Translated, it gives CASSSGGAGMDGNQPQHF.

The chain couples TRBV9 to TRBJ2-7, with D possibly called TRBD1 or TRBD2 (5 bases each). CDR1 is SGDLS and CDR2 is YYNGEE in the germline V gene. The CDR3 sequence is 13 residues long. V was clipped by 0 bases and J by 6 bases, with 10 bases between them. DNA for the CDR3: TGTGCCAGCAGCGTAGGGGGGAAGGGCGAGCAGTACTTC. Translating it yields CASSVGGKGEQYF.

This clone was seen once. The DNA of the CDR3 is TGTGCCAGCAGCTCCCTTTCAGGGCCGAACACTGAAGCTTTCTTT. Encoded protein: CASSSLSGPNTEAFF. The J gene is TRBJ1-1, the V gene TRBV13; D possibly corresponds to TRBD1 (5 bases). Deletions cut 4 bases from V and 1 base from J, with 13 bases between. Germline V gene data show CDR1 as PRHDT and CDR2 as FYEKMQ (reference sequence). CDR3 length: 15 amino acids. The variable domain in full, completed from reference TRBV13 and TRBJ1-1, reads AAGVIQSPRHLIKEKRETATLKCYPIPRHDTVYWYQQGPGQDPQFLISFYEKMQSDKGSIPDRFSAQQFSDYHSELNMSSLELGDSALYFCASSSLSGPNTEAFFGQGTRLTVV.

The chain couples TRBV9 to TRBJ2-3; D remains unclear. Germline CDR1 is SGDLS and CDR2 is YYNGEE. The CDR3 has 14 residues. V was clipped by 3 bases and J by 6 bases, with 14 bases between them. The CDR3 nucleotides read TGTGCCAGCAGCGCGTTTAGTGAGTCGGATACGCAGTATTTT. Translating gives CASSAFSESDTQYF. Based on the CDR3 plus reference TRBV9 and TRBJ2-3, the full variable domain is DSGVTQTPKHLITATGQRVTLRCSPRSGDLSVYWYQQSLDQGLQFLIQYYNGEERAKGNILERFSAQQFPDLHSELNLSSLELGDSALYFCASSAFSESDTQYFGPGTRLTVL.

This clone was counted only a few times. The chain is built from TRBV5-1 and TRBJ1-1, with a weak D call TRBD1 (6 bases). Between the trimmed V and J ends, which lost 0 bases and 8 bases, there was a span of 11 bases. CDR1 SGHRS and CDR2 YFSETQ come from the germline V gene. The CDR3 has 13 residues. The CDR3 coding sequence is TGCGCCAGCAGCTTGGATACAGGGCCCGAAGCTTTCTTT. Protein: CASSLDTGPEAFF.

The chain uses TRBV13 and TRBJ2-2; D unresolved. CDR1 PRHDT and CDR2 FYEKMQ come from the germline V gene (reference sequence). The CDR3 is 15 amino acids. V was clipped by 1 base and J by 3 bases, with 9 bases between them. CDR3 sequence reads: CASSLVDGHTGELFF. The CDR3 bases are TGTGCCAGCAGCTTAGTTGACGGTCACACCGGGGAGCTGTTTTTT. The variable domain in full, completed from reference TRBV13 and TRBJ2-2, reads AAGVIQSPRHLIKEKRETATLKCYPIPRHDTVYWYQQGPGQDPQFLISFYEKMQSDKGSIPDRFSAQQFSDYHSELNMSSLELGDSALYFCASSLVDGHTGELFFGEGSRLTVL.

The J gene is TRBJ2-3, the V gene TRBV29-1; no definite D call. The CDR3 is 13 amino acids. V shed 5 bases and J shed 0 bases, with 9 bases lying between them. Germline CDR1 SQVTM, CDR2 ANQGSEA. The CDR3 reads CSVSLDSTDTQYF. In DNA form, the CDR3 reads TGCAGCGTTAGTCTCGACAGCACAGATACGCAGTATTTT.

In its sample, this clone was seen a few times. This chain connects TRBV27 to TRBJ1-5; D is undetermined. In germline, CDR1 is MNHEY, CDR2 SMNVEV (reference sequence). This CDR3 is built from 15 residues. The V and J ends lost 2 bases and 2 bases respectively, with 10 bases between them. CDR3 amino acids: CASSLTGEGNQPQHF. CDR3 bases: TGTGCCAGCAGTTTAACCGGGGAGGGCAATCAGCCCCAGCATTTT.

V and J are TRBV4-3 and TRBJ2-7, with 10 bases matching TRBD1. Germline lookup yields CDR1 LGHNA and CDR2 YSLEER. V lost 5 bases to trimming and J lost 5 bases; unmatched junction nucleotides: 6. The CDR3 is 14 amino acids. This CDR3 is CASSLGTGVDEQYF. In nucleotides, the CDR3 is TGCGCCAGCAGCTTGGGGACAGGGGTGGACGAGCAGTACTTC.